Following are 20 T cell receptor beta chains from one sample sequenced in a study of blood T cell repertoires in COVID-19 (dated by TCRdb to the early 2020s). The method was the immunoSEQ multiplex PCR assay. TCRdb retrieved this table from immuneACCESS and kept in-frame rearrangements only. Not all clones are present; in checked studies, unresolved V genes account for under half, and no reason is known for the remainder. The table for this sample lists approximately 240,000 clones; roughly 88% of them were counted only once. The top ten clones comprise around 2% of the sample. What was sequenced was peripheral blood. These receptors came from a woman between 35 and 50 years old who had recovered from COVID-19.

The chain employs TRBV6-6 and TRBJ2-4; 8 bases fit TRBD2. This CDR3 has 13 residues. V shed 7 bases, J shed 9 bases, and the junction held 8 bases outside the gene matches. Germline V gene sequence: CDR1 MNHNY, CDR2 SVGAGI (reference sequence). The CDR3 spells CASTLGAGGIQYF. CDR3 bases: TGTGCCAGCACCCTTGGGGCGGGGGGCATTCAGTACTTC.

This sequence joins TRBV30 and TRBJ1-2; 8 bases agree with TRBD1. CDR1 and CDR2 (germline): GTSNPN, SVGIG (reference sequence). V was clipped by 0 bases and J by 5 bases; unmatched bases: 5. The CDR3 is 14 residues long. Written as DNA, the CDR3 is TGTGCCTGGAGTGTACACAGGGGGGGATATGGCTACACCTTC. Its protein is CAWSVHRGGYGYTF.

CDR3 DNA: TGTGCCAGCAGCTTGAGTGCCCTTGCGGCCCGCGGCTACACCTTC. Its protein is CASSLSALAARGYTF. The chain joins TRBV5-6 to TRBJ1-2, with D hard to call. The CDR3 sequence is 15 residues long. Germline CDR1 SGHDT, CDR2 YYEEEE. V was clipped by 1 base and J by 8 bases, with 18 bases between them.

The CDR3 DNA is TGTGCCAGCAGCAACCCGGGACAGGGTCGTTCCTACGAGCAGTACTTC. It specifies CASSNPGQGRSYEQYF. This chain joins TRBV3-1 (or the pseudogene TRBV3-2) and TRBJ2-7, with TRBD1 matching over 9 bases. The length of the CDR3 is 16 residues. In germline, CDR1 is LGHDT, CDR2 YNNKEL (reference sequence). The ends lost 5 bases at V and 1 base at J; junction bases unmatched: 9.

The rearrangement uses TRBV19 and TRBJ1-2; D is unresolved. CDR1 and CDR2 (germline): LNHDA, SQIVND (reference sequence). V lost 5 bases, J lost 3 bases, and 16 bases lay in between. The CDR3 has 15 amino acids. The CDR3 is CASSLKAGGYYGYTF. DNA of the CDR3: TGTGCCAGTAGTCTGAAAGCCGGTGGTTACTATGGCTACACCTTC. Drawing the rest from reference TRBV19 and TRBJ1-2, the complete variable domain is DGGITQSPKYLFRKEGQNVTLSCEQNLNHDAMYWYRQDPGQGLRLIYYSQIVNDFQKGDIAEGYSVSREKKESFPLTVTSAQKNPTAFYLCASSLKAGGYYGYTFGSGTRLTVV.

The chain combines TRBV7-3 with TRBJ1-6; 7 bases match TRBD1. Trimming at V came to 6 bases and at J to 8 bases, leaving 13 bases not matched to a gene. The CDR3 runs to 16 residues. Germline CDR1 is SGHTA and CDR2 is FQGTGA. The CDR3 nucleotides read TGTGCCAGCAGTCCCTCGAGGGGGCGCGATTATTCACCCCTCCACTTT. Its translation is CASSPSRGRDYSPLHF.

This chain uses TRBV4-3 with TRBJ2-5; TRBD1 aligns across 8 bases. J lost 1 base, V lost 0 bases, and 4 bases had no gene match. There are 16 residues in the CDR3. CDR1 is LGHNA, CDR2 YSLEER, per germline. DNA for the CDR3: TGCGCCAGCAGCCAAGATCGGACAGGGCCCCAAGAGACCCAGTACTTC. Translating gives CASSQDRTGPQETQYF.

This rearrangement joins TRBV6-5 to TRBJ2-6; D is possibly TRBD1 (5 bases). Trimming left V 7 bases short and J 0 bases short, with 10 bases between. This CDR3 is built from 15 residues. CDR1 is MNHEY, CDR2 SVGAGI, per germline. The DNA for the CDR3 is TGTGCCAGCACTAGACAGCACTCTGGGGCCAACGTCCTGACTTTC. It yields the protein CASTRQHSGANVLTF.

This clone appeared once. The CDR3 loop is CASSLEGQGATGELFF. The CDR3 DNA reads TGCGCCAGCAGCTTGGAAGGACAGGGTGCCACCGGGGAGCTGTTTTTT. V is TRBV5-1 and J is TRBJ2-2, with TRBD1 identical over 8 bases. The V and J ends lost 0 bases and 4 bases, in that order; junction bases with no gene match: 5. CDR3 length: 16 amino acids. CDR1 and CDR2 from the germline V gene are SGHRS and YFSETQ.

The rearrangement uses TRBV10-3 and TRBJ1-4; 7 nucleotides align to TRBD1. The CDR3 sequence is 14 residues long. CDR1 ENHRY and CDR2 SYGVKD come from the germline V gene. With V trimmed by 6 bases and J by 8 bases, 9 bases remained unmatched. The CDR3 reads CAISDRAGEEKLFF. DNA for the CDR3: TGTGCCATCAGCGACAGGGCAGGGGAAGAAAAACTGTTTTTT.

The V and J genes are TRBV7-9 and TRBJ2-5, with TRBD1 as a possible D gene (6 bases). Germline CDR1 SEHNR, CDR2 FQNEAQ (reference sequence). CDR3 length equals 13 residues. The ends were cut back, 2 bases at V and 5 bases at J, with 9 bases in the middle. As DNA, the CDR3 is TGTGCCAGCAGCTTAATGGGGGCGGAGACCCAGTACTTC. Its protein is CASSLMGAETQYF.

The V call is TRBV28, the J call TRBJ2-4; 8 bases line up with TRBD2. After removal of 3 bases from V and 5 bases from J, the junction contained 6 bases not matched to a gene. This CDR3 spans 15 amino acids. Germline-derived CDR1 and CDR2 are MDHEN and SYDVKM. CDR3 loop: CASSLRAGGQNIQYF. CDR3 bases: TGTGCCAGCAGTTTGAGGGCGGGGGGACAAAACATTCAGTACTTC. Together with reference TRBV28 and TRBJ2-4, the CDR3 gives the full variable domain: DVKVTQSSRYLVKRTGEKVFLECVQDMDHENMFWYRQDPGLGLRLIYFSYDVKMKEKGDIPEGYSVSREKKERFSLILESASTNQTSMYLCASSLRAGGQNIQYFGAGTRLSVL.

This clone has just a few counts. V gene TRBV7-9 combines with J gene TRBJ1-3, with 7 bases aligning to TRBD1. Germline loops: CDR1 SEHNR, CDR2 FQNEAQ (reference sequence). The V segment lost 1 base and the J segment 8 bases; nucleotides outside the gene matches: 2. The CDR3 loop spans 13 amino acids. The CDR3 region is CASSLEQGDTIYF. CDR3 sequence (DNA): TGTGCCAGCAGCTTAGAGCAGGGGGACACCATATATTTT.

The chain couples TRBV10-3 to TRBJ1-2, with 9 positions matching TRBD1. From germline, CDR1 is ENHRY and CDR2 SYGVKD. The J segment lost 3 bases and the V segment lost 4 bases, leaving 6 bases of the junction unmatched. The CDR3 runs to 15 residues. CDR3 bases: TGTGCCATCAGTGCGGTGGGACAGGGCGACTATGGCTACACCTTC. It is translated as CAISAVGQGDYGYTF.

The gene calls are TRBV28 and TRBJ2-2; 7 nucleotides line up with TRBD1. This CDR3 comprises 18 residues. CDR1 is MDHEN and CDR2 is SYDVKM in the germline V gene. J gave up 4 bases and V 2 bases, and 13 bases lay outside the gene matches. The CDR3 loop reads CASSLATITGAGTGELFF. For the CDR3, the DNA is TGTGCCAGCAGTTTAGCCACAATCACAGGGGCTGGCACCGGGGAGCTGTTTTTT.

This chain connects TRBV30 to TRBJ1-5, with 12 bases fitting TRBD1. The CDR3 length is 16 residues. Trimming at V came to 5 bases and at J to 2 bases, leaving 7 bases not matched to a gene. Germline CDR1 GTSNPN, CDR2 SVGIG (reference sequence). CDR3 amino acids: CAWESGTGGGNQPQHF. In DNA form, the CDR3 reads TGTGCCTGGGAATCCGGGACAGGGGGCGGCAATCAGCCCCAGCATTTT.

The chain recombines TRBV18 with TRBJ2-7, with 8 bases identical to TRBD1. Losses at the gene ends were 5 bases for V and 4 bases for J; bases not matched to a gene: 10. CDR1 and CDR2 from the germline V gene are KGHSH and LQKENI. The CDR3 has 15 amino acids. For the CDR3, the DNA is TGTGCCAGCTCAACCCGGGGACAGGTTCCTTACGAGCAGTACTTC. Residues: CASSTRGQVPYEQYF.

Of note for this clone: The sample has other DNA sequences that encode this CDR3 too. This chain's CDR3 is CASSSGTANTGELFF. The CDR3 DNA is TGTGCCAGCAGTTCAGGGACAGCTAACACCGGGGAGCTGTTTTTT. The chain recombines TRBV28 with TRBJ2-2, with 7 bases aligning to TRBD1. The CDR3 loop spans 15 amino acids. J lost 2 bases, V lost 4 bases, and 4 bases had no gene match. CDR1 and CDR2 from the germline V gene are MDHEN and SYDVKM. Full variable domain (remainder filled in from reference TRBV28 and TRBJ2-2): DVKVTQSSRYLVKRTGEKVFLECVQDMDHENMFWYRQDPGLGLRLIYFSYDVKMKEKGDIPEGYSVSREKKERFSLILESASTNQTSMYLCASSSGTANTGELFFGEGSRLTVL.

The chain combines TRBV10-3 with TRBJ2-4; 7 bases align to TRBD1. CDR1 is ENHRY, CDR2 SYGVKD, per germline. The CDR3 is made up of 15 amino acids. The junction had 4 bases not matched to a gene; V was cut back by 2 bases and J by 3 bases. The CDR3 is CAISEGTANKNIQYF. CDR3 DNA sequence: TGTGCCATCAGTGAGGGGACAGCGAACAAAAACATTCAGTACTTC.

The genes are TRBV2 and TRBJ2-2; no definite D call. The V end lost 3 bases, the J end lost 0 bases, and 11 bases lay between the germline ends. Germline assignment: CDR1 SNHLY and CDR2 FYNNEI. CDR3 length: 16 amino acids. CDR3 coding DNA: TGTGCCAGCAGTGACACAGACCATACGAACACCGGGGAGCTGTTTTTT. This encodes CASSDTDHTNTGELFF.